The T cell receptor (beta chain) under discussion was sequenced for a study of T cells in Graves' hyperthyroidism and ophthalmopathy. Regarding the study as a whole: Blood shared most expanded thyroid clonotypes above 0.001.

Criteria for exclusion of patients were uncontrolled infection, other autoimmune disease, pregnancy or lactation. Clinical symptoms, serum thyroxine, TRAb, thyroid ultrasound and orbital computed tomography informed diagnoses. RNA transcripts served as the template for amplifying TCR beta CDR3 regions. A first-round RT-PCR of the TCR CDR3 used the HTBI primer set. TCRdb called the multiplex PCR reads again in MiXCR, with one record for every CDR3 protein. Among fewer than 650,000 distinct CDR3 sequences listed, 40% to 50% were seen once. A remark on this clonotype: No antigen is known for it. At one end, the junction sequence differs from germline, possibly due to a read error.

The V gene's germline CDR1 is LNHDA and CDR2 SQIVND (reference sequence). The CDR3 contains 14 residues. Material for sequencing was peripheral blood or thyroid tissue (not recorded which). The receptor comes from an adult woman with Graves' disease, either hyperthyroidism or ophthalmopathy (not recorded which). The genes are TRBV19 and TRBJ1-2; D call uncertain. Here the CDR3 DNA reads TGTGGCAGTAGTGCGCAGTCTGACCGCTATGGCTACACCTTC. This codes for CGSSAQSDRYGYTF.